The subject of this entry is one T cell receptor beta chain. The antigen remains undetermined. This CDR3 region has 14 residues. The V and J ends lost 3 bases and 2 bases respectively, with 13 bases between them. The germline V gene encodes CDR1 GTSNPN and CDR2 SVGIG (reference sequence). Some clones are missing from TCRdb's copy, which holds only in-frame ones; the method was immunoSEQ multiplex PCR. The sample holds approximately 80,000 clones, about nine tenths seen once. This record comes from a study of OX40 agonist ivuxolimab in advanced cancers. Study as a whole: Prior therapy, whether anti-PD-1, anti-PD-L1 or anti-CTLA-4, was allowed, and 35% to 40% had some. Patients achieving partial responses numbered three: one hepatocellular carcinoma case and two cutaneous melanoma cases. Notes on the study in general: Mean expanded clone counts were higher in CD8+ than CD4+ T cells.

The rearrangement links TRBV30 to TRBJ1-2, with a possible D match to TRBD1 (6 bases). This receptor was taken from an adult with an advanced solid tumor such as melanoma, head and neck, liver or kidney cancer. The source material was CD4+ or CD8+ T cells sorted from blood, sampled in a trial of the OX40 agonist ivuxolimab. CDR3 bases: TGTGCCTGGAGGTGGGGGCGTGGGAACTATGGCTACACCTTC. This gives the protein CAWRWGRGNYGYTF.